The source of this TCR beta chain is a study of Graves' ophthalmopathy and Graves' hyperthyroidism. CDR3 regions of TCR beta were amplified from RNA transcripts. Following a first-round RT-PCR that used HTBI primers, a second-round multiplex PCR was carried out. One entry per CDR3 protein, called by TCRdb with MiXCR from the multiplex PCR reads. Found here are under 250,000 distinct CDR3 sequences, under 30% of them singletons; the top ten hold approximately 9.6%. The germline CDR1 and CDR2 sequences are MNHEY and SVGAGI. CDR3 length: 14 residues. V gave up 2 bases and J gave up 4 bases, with 9 bases separating them. Broader study findings: Blood also held most thyroid clonotypes expanded above 0.001 frequency.

Patients with other autoimmune diseases, uncontrolled infections, pregnancy or lactation were excluded. As the starting material, 9.5 to 10 ml of fresh peripheral blood yielded the PBMCs. Note on this clonotype: What it binds is unknown.

Sequenced material: peripheral blood. V and J are TRBV6-5 and TRBJ1-5; TRBD1 might be the D (5 bases). The receptor was isolated from a man aged 45-65 years with Graves' ophthalmopathy. The CDR3 loop reads CASSYGGENQPQHF. In DNA form, the CDR3 reads TGTGCCAGCAGTTACGGAGGGGAGAATCAGCCCCAGCATTTT.